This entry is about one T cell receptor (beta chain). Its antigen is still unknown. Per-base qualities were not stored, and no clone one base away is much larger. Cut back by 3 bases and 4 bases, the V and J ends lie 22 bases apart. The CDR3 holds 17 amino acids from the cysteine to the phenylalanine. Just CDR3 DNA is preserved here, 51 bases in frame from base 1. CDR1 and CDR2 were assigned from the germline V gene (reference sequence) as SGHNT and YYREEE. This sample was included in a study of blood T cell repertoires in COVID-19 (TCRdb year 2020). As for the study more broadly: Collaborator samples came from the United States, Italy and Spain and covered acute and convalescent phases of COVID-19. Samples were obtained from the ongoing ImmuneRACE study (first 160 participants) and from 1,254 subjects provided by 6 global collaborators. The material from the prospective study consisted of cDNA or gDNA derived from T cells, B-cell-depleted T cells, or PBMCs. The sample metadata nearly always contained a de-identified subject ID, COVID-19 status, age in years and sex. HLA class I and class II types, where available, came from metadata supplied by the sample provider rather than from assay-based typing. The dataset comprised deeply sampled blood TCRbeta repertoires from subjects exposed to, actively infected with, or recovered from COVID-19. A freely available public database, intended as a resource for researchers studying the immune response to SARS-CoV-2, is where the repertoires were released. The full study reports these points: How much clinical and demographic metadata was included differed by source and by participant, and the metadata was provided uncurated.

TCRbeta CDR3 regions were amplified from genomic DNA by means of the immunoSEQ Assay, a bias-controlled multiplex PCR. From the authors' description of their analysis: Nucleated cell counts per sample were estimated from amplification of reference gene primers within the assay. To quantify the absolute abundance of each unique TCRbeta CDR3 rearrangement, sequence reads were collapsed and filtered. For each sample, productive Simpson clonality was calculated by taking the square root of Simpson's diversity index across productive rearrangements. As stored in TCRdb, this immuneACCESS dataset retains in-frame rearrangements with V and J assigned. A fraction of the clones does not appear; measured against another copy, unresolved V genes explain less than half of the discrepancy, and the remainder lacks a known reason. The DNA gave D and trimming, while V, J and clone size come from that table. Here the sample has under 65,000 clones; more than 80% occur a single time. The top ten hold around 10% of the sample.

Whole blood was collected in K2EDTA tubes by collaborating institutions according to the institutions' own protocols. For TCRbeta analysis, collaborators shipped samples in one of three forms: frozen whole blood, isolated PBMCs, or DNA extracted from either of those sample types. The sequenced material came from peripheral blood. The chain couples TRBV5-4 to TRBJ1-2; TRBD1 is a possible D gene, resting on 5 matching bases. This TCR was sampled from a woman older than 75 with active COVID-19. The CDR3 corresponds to CASSSFLDMGRFYGYTF. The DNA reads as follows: TGTGCCAGCAGCTCCTTTCTGGACATGGGGAGGTTCTATGGCTACACCTTC.